The TCR beta chain described here comes from a study of blood T cells in healthy people across ages. Study summary: Roughly one uniquely barcoded beta molecule per two T cells was captured.

CDR1 is MNHEY and CDR2 is SVGEGT in the germline V gene. The CDR3 consists of 15 residues. The V end was cut by 6 bases, the J end by 5 bases, with 14 bases between. Next came a second PCR, run for about 7 to 12 cycles, which used a sample-barcoded 5' primer along with a J-beta primer mix. Every molecule of cDNA carried a tag from a template-switch adaptor with 12 random nucleotides. One entry per CDR3 protein, called by TCRdb with MiXCR from the 5' RACE reads. The sample lists around 870,000 distinct CDR3 sequences, 25% to 30% occurring once. Researchers report isolating at least 6 million PBMCs per sample.

This receptor was taken from a woman of 80 years or more in good health. Sample: blood. The rearrangement joins TRBV6-2 or TRBV6-3 to TRBJ1-6; possibly TRBD1 for D (5 bases). The CDR3 reads CASRTTGRNNSPLHF. The CDR3 DNA follows: TGTGCCAGCAGAACAACGGGACGGAATAATTCACCCCTCCACTTT.